This T cell receptor beta chain was recorded in a study of human CD8 memory T cell subsets. It was negative magnetic separation that enriched the total CD8+ T cells. Per subset, duplicate vials of around 150,000 sorted CD8+ T cells supplied RNA. It was UMI-labeled 5' RACE by which the TCR beta libraries were made. TCRdb reanalyzed the 5' RACE reads and collapses them to one entry per CDR3 protein, without DNA. Its table lists fewer than 4,000 distinct CDR3 sequences. The germline gives CDR1 SEHNR, CDR2 FQNEAQ (reference sequence). The length of the CDR3 is 14 residues. This chain joins TRBV7-9 and TRBJ2-3. The specimen sequenced was CD8+ T cells from PBMCs. This receptor was taken from a human donor in good health. The CDR3 here is CASSPRQSPDTQYF. The whole variable domain, filled in from reference TRBV7-9 and TRBJ2-3, reads DTGVSQNPRHKITKRGQNVTFRCDPISEHNRLYWYRQTLGQGPEFLTYFQNEAQLEKSRLLSDRFSAERPKGSFSTLEIQRTEQGDSAMYLCASSPRQSPDTQYFGPGTRLTVL.